The 27 T cell receptor beta chains below all came from one sample that was sequenced in a study of cytomegalovirus exposure and HLA in healthy donors (dated by TCRdb to about 2017). Libraries were prepared through the immunoSEQ multiplex PCR assay. The multiplex PCR relied on a mix of 60 forward primers for TCR Vbeta segments and 13 reverse primers for TCR Jbeta segments. TCRdb obtained this table from immuneACCESS and retained in-frame rearrangements with V and J assigned. These tables miss some clones; where compared with another copy, unresolved V genes account for less than half of the shortfall, and the remainder is unexplained. The sample table holds fewer than 90,000 clones, of which about 76% were seen once. Around 15% of the sample is in the top ten clones. The material sequenced was PBMCs. The receptors originated from a woman aged 40 to 50 in good health and CMV-seropositive.

The chain uses TRBV4-1 and TRBJ2-1, with a possible D match to TRBD2 (7 bases). Germline V CDR1 and CDR2: MGHRA, YSYEKL. The V gene lost 4 bases and the J gene lost 5 bases, with 12 bases spanning the gap. This CDR3 spans 14 amino acids. CDR3 DNA sequence: TGCGCCAGCAGCCTCGCGGGGGCCGACAATGAGCAGTTCTTC. Amino acid sequence: CASSLAGADNEQFF.

The chain links TRBV7-2 to TRBJ2-7; D is undetermined. Germline V CDR1 and CDR2: SGHTA, FQGNSA. The CDR3 has 13 residues. V gave up 6 bases and J gave up 0 bases, with 9 bases separating them. The CDR3 reads CASRSGSSYEQYF. DNA of the CDR3: TGTGCCAGCAGGTCAGGTAGCTCCTACGAGCAGTACTTC.

The chain combines TRBV28 with TRBJ2-2, with 7 bases matching TRBD1. The V gene end was trimmed by 5 bases and the J gene end by 4 bases; junction bases not matched to a gene: 10. The length of the CDR3 is 16 residues. Germline values: CDR1 MDHEN, CDR2 SYDVKM. CDR3 in DNA: TGTGCCAGCAGTCCGGGACAGTCAATTCTCACCGGGGAGCTGTTTTTT. The encoded protein is CASSPGQSILTGELFF.

The CDR3 sequence is CASSWGTGAGTDTQYF. CDR3 coding DNA: TGCGCCAGCAGCTGGGGGACAGGGGCTGGCACAGATACGCAGTATTTT. The chain joins TRBV5-1 to TRBJ2-3; 10 nucleotides line up with TRBD1. CDR1 and CDR2 (germline): SGHRS, YFSETQ. This CDR3 region has 16 residues. J gave up 1 base and V 3 bases, and 5 bases lay outside the gene matches.

In its sample, this clone was seen once. V usage is TRBV5-1 and J usage is TRBJ2-3; 9 nucleotides line up with TRBD2. Germline V CDR1 and CDR2: SGHRS, YFSETQ. The trim removed 0 bases at V and 2 bases at J, leaving 7 bases unmatched. CDR3 length equals 17 residues. The chain's CDR3 is CASSLGSGGPYTDTQYF. In nucleotides, the CDR3 is TGCGCCAGCAGCTTGGGTAGCGGGGGACCCTACACAGATACGCAGTATTTT.

This clone occurred a few times. This chain links TRBV2 with TRBJ1-1; D is ambiguous. Germline loops: CDR1 SNHLY, CDR2 FYNNEI. V was pared by 4 bases and J by 3 bases, with 9 bases between. The CDR3 totals 13 residues. CDR3 nucleotides: TGTGCCAGCAGTGTCGGGGTATACACTGAAGCTTTCTTT. Its translation is CASSVGVYTEAFF.

This clone appeared a few times. The V and J genes are TRBV7-8 and TRBJ2-7; TRBD2 agrees at 7 bases. CDR1 is SGHVS and CDR2 is FQNEAQ in the germline V gene. The CDR3 loop spans 12 amino acids. J gave up 5 bases and V 3 bases, and 1 base lay outside the gene matches. CDR3 residues: CASSLGGDEQYF. Here the CDR3 DNA reads TGTGCCAGCAGCTTGGGAGGGGACGAGCAGTACTTC. Full variable domain (missing parts from reference TRBV7-8 and TRBJ2-7): GAGVSQSPRYKVAKRGQDVALRCDPISGHVSLFWYQQALGQGPEFLTYFQNEAQLDKSGLPSDRFFAERPEGSVSTLKIQRTQQEDSAVYLCASSLGGDEQYFGPGTRLTVT.

This rearrangement joins TRBV2 to TRBJ2-7; 9 bases are shared with TRBD1. Germline CDR1 is SNHLY and CDR2 is FYNNEI. Trimming cost V 3 bases and J 4 bases; bases outside gene matches: 10. This CDR3 contains 16 residues. The CDR3 DNA follows: TGTGCCAGCAGTGATCTGGTAACAGGGGGCTGGTACGAGCAGTACTTC. This codes for CASSDLVTGGWYEQYF.

V gene TRBV18 combines with J gene TRBJ2-3; D not resolved. The germline V gene has CDR1 KGHSH and CDR2 LQKENI. V was cut by 6 bases and J by 6 bases, with 4 bases left in between. The CDR3 has 10 residues. In DNA form, the CDR3 reads TGTGCCAGCTCTCTGGATACGCAGTATTTT. Amino acid sequence: CASSLDTQYF.

The genes are TRBV7-9 and TRBJ2-2; possibly TRBD1 for D (7 bases). Germline V gives CDR1 SEHNR, CDR2 FQNEAQ (reference sequence). The germline V and J ends were trimmed by 0 bases and 7 bases, with 12 bases remaining between them. The CDR3 runs 15 residues. CDR3 region: CASSLAQGGRGELFF. Written as DNA, the CDR3 is TGTGCCAGCAGCTTAGCGCAGGGGGGCCGCGGGGAGCTGTTTTTT.

This clone has just a few counts. The rearrangement uses TRBV5-1 and TRBJ1-1, with 10 bases matching TRBD1. V dropped 0 bases and J dropped 4; count of bases not matched to a gene: 6. Germline V gene sequence: CDR1 SGHRS, CDR2 YFSETQ. This CDR3 contains 16 residues. This chain's CDR3 is CASSLGPGQGITEAFF. The CDR3 DNA reads TGCGCCAGCAGCTTGGGGCCGGGACAGGGGATCACTGAAGCTTTCTTT.

The table lists this clone with a count of one. The rearrangement links TRBV10-2 to TRBJ1-2, with D maybe TRBD1 (5 bases). The CDR3 consists of 17 residues. Per germline, CDR1 WSHSY and CDR2 SAAADI. The V and J ends lost 6 bases and 2 bases respectively, with 22 bases between them. In nucleotides, the CDR3 is TGCGCCAGCAGGGAGGACGTATCCACAGGCTCCAACTATGGCTACACCTTC. This translates into CASREDVSTGSNYGYTF.

This chain joins TRBV6-6 and TRBJ2-7; D perhaps matches TRBD1 (6 bases). The length of the CDR3 is 14 residues. Germline CDR1 is MNHNY and CDR2 is SVGAGI (reference sequence). V was pared by 7 bases and J by 5 bases, with 18 bases between. The CDR3 is CASNNPGKGDEQYF. DNA of the CDR3: TGTGCCAGCAATAACCCTGGGAAGGGGGACGAGCAGTACTTC.

V is TRBV25-1 and J is TRBJ2-3, with 13 bases lining up with TRBD2. V shed 4 bases and J 11 bases; nucleotides not matched to a gene: 12. The length of the CDR3 is 16 residues. CDR1 and CDR2 (germline): MGHDK, SYGVNS. CDR3 region: CASSGTSGGAGVKQYF. In nucleotides, the CDR3 is TGTGCCAGCAGTGGTACTAGCGGGGGGGCCGGAGTAAAGCAGTATTTT.

The chain joins TRBV7-2 to TRBJ1-2; perhaps TRBD1 as D (5 bases). The CDR3 covers 15 residues. V was pared by 5 bases and J by 0 bases, with 13 bases between. Germline CDR1 reads SGHTA; CDR2 reads FQGNSA. CDR3 in amino acids: CASSIGAISNYGYTF. For the CDR3, the DNA is TGTGCCAGCAGCATAGGGGCCATTTCTAACTATGGCTACACCTTC.

V usage is TRBV6-1 and J usage is TRBJ1-1; 11 nucleotides line up with TRBD1. The CDR3 covers 15 residues. Losses at the gene ends were 4 bases for V and 4 bases for J; bases not matched to a gene: 5. CDR1 is MNHNS and CDR2 is SASEGT in the germline V gene. The CDR3 loop reads CASSGTGGSVTEAFF. The CDR3 DNA is TGTGCCAGCAGTGGGACAGGGGGCTCGGTCACTGAAGCTTTCTTT.

The chain has TRBV27 and TRBJ2-1, with D perhaps TRBD2 (7 bases). The CDR3 runs 12 residues. Per germline, CDR1 MNHEY and CDR2 SMNVEV (reference sequence). The germline V and J ends were trimmed by 5 bases and 8 bases, with 10 bases remaining between them. This CDR3 reads CASSPGGHEQFF. DNA of the CDR3: TGTGCCAGCAGTCCCGGGGGGCATGAGCAGTTCTTC.

The V and J genes are TRBV13 and TRBJ1-3; D unresolved. The CDR3 runs to 15 residues. The V end lost 4 bases, the J end lost 2 bases, and 12 bases lay between the germline ends. Germline V lookup: CDR1 PRHDT, CDR2 FYEKMQ (reference sequence). The CDR3 sequence: CASSYGRMAGNTIYF. The CDR3 bases are TGTGCCAGCAGCTACGGGAGAATGGCTGGAAACACCATATATTTT.

The rearrangement joins TRBV9 to TRBJ2-2, with a possible D match to TRBD1 (6 bases). The V end was cut by 2 bases, the J end by 6 bases, with 14 bases between. This CDR3 has 15 amino acids. Germline CDR1 and CDR2: SGDLS and YYNGEE. CDR3 DNA sequence: TGTGCCAGCAGCGTGCAGGGGATGGGGTCCGGGGAGCTGTTTTTT. Encoded protein: CASSVQGMGSGELFF.

This clone has more than one count but fewer than ten. V is TRBV6-5 and J is TRBJ1-3; D may be TRBD1 (6 bases). The germline V and J ends were trimmed by 8 bases and 4 bases, with 15 bases remaining between them. The CDR3 length is 14 residues. CDR1 is MNHEY and CDR2 is SVGAGI in the germline V gene. The CDR3 DNA reads TGTGCCAGCTCGCCTCCGGGACACGGAAACACCATATATTTT. This sequence encodes CASSPPGHGNTIYF.

This rearrangement joins TRBV5-6 to TRBJ1-5, with TRBD1 matching 9 bases. This CDR3 is 14 amino acids long. CDR1 is SGHDT and CDR2 is YYEEEE in the germline V gene. V lost 4 bases, J lost 9 bases, and 8 bases stayed unmatched. CDR3 residues: CASSRGQGFRPQHF. The CDR3 DNA sequence: TGTGCCAGCAGCCGAGGACAGGGGTTTAGGCCCCAGCATTTT.

J is TRBJ1-4 and V is TRBV28; D call uncertain. CDR3 length equals 12 residues. Trimming removed 7 bases from V and 13 bases from J, with 16 bases in between. Germline V lookup: CDR1 MDHEN, CDR2 SYDVKM. Written as DNA, the CDR3 is TGTGCCAGCACCTCCTCGGTGAATAGACTGTTTTTT. Protein: CASTSSVNRLFF.

The genes are TRBV6-5 and TRBJ2-6; D is perhaps TRBD2 (6 bases). Per germline, CDR1 MNHEY and CDR2 SVGAGI. The CDR3 consists of 15 residues. V lost 6 bases to trimming and J lost 2 bases, with 11 bases between them. The CDR3 nucleotides read TGTGCCAGCAGGAGGGAGGCAGCTGGGGCCAACGTCCTGACTTTC. It encodes CASRREAAGANVLTF.

This clone showed up just once. The chain employs TRBV30 and TRBJ2-1; TRBD2 aligns across 14 bases. After removal of 0 bases from V and 4 bases from J, the junction contained 26 bases not matched to a gene. The CDR3 is 24 amino acids. Per germline, CDR1 GTSNPN and CDR2 SVGIG (reference sequence). CDR3 residues: CAWSVSGTSGGDPKRRFGYNEQFF. The CDR3 coding sequence is TGTGCCTGGAGTGTCTCCGGGACTAGCGGGGGAGACCCAAAGCGGCGATTTGGGTACAATGAGCAGTTCTTC.

This clone was picked up one time. This chain links TRBV28 with TRBJ2-2, with TRBD1 as a possible D gene (5 bases). Germline values: CDR1 MDHEN, CDR2 SYDVKM. This CDR3 comprises 16 residues. The V gene lost 2 bases and the J gene lost 4 bases, with 14 bases spanning the gap. CDR3 residues: CASSLVAEQGTGELFF. The DNA of the CDR3 is TGTGCCAGCAGTTTAGTTGCCGAGCAGGGCACCGGGGAGCTGTTTTTT.

CDR3 nucleotide sequence: TGCGCCAGCAGCCCGAGGACAACCAACACCGGGGAGCTGTTTTTT. It codes for CASSPRTTNTGELFF. This chain connects TRBV5-1 to TRBJ2-2; the D gene is possibly TRBD1 (5 bases). The CDR3 has 15 residues. Germline assignment: CDR1 SGHRS and CDR2 YFSETQ. Trimming took off 4 bases at V and 2 bases at J, with 12 bases between the two ends.

The chain combines TRBV27 with TRBJ1-1, with D tentatively TRBD1 (5 bases). Germline V gene lookup returns CDR1 MNHEY and CDR2 SMNVEV (reference sequence). The CDR3 consists of 15 residues. The V and J ends lost 6 bases and 5 bases respectively, with 19 bases between them. The CDR3 spells CASRLLSGGKTEAFF. The CDR3 DNA is TGTGCCAGCAGATTACTATCCGGGGGAAAAACTGAAGCTTTCTTT.